What follows are 3 T cell receptor beta chains derived from one specimen sequenced in a study of CD8+CD57+ T cells in acquired aplastic anemia. The template used for profiling TCR beta VDJ and CDR3 was genomic DNA. Via MiXCR, TCRdb re-called the reads, giving one row per CDR3 protein. Of approximately 190,000 distinct CDR3 sequences in the sample, roughly half are singletons; the top ten hold around a tenth. Sequenced patients had shown CD8+CD57+ cell expansion by flow cytometry. Sequenced input: sorted CD4+, CD8+, or CD8+CD57+ T cells (not recorded which) from PBMCs. The receptors were gathered from a human donor with aplastic anemia.

This clonotype was observed many times. The J gene is TRBJ2-2, the V gene TRBV19; D is ambiguous. Trimming pared 4 bases from V and 5 bases from J, leaving 20 bases between. Germline V gene sequence: CDR1 LNHDA, CDR2 SQIVND (reference sequence). The CDR3 is made up of 17 amino acids. The CDR3 here is CASSNPIGQIETGELFF. The CDR3 bases are TGTGCCAGTAGTAACCCCATAGGGCAGATCGAAACCGGGGAGCTGTTTTTT.

This chain uses TRBV2 with TRBJ1-6, with D possibly matching TRBD1 (5 bases). V gave up 5 bases and J gave up 3 bases, with 11 bases separating them. This CDR3 spans 15 amino acids. CDR1 and CDR2 (germline): SNHLY, FYNNEI. This CDR3 reads CASSLGDLYNSPLHF. The CDR3 DNA is TGTGCCAGCAGTTTGGGGGACCTCTATAATTCACCCCTCCACTTT.

The chain joins TRBV2 to TRBJ2-7; no definite D call. CDR1 and CDR2 (germline): SNHLY, FYNNEI. V lost 4 bases and J 2 bases, leaving 15 bases between the germline ends. CDR3 length: 15 residues. The CDR3 spells CASSGSSGRAYEQYF. The CDR3 coding sequence is TGTGCCAGCAGTGGTAGTTCGGGCCGAGCCTACGAGCAGTACTTC. The full variable domain, completed using reference TRBV2 and TRBJ2-7, is EPEVTQTPSHQVTQMGQEVILRCVPISNHLYFYWYRQILGQKVEFLVSFYNNEISEKSEIFDDQFSVERPDGSNFTLKIRSTKLEDSAMYFCASSGSSGRAYEQYFGPGTRLTVT.